Following are 26 T cell receptor beta chains from one sample sequenced in a study of Ad26.COV2.S vaccination and SARS-CoV-2 variants. This sample's treatment: over 15 received Ad26.COV2.S at low or high dose, single or two shots; about 5 received placebo; per-sample allocation not given. Day 63 after the first vaccine or placebo injection was the time point for sampling. Assay used: immunoSEQ multiplex PCR; TCRdb lists only in-frame clones, some missing. The sample yields fewer than 800,000 clones, 80% to 90% seen once. The source was peripheral blood, collected in a trial of Ad26.COV2.S vaccine versus placebo. All receptors derive from a person between 18 and 59 years old who received the Ad26.COV2.S COVID-19 vaccine or a placebo.

The chain uses TRBV2 and TRBJ1-1; the D is unclear. Germline CDR1 SNHLY, CDR2 FYNNEI. CDR3 size: 10 residues. The V end was cut by 6 bases, the J end by 3 bases, with 2 bases between. CDR3 region: CASRYTEAFF. CDR3 nucleotide sequence: TGTGCCAGCAGATACACTGAAGCTTTCTTT.

Only one count was recorded for this clone. The rearrangement uses TRBV11-2 and TRBJ2-1; 9 bases map to TRBD1. Germline V gives CDR1 SGHAT, CDR2 FQNNGV. There are 14 residues in the CDR3. Trimming removed 2 bases from V and 8 bases from J; junction bases left unmatched: 4. As DNA, the CDR3 is TGTGCCAGCAGCTTAAACAGGGGGCATGATGAGCAGTTCTTC. It yields the protein CASSLNRGHDEQFF.

CDR3 in DNA: TGTGCCAGCAGCCCTCAACGGACAGGGTATGGCTACACCTTC. Its translation: CASSPQRTGYGYTF. This chain links TRBV7-8 with TRBJ1-2; 8 bases fit TRBD1. Germline loops: CDR1 SGHVS, CDR2 FQNEAQ. The length of the CDR3 is 14 residues. The J segment lost 5 bases and the V segment lost 5 bases, leaving 7 bases of the junction unmatched.

This chain links TRBV20-1 with TRBJ2-1; D is undetermined. This CDR3 contains 16 residues. Trimming stripped 3 bases from V and 0 bases from J, with 15 bases between. CDR1 is DFQATT and CDR2 is SNEGSKA in the germline V gene (reference sequence). CDR3 bases: TGCAGTGCTAGTGGTACTGGCGGAAGCTCCTACAATGAGCAGTTCTTC. It is translated as CSASGTGGSSYNEQFF.

The chain is built from TRBV3-1 (or the pseudogene TRBV3-2) and TRBJ2-7; D gene ambiguous. The CDR3 sequence is 11 residues long. The V and J ends lost 3 bases and 8 bases respectively, with 8 bases between them. Germline CDR1 is LGHDT and CDR2 is YNNKEL (reference sequence). In nucleotides, the CDR3 is TGTGCCAGCAGCCAGTTAAGAAAGCAGTACTTC. This encodes CASSQLRKQYF.

The genes are TRBV9 and TRBJ2-3; TRBD2 aligns across 13 bases. The CDR3 totals 17 residues. Germline-derived CDR1 and CDR2 are SGDLS and YYNGEE. Losses at the gene ends were 0 bases for V and 2 bases for J; bases not matched to a gene: 3. CDR3 DNA: TGTGCCAGCAGCGTAGGACTAGCGGGGGGCAACACAGATACGCAGTATTTT. Its translation is CASSVGLAGGNTDTQYF.

The V gene is TRBV4-2, the J gene TRBJ2-1; a possible D gene is TRBD1 (6 bases). This CDR3 is built from 17 residues. Germline V CDR1 and CDR2: LGHNA, YNFKEQ. V shed 1 base and J shed 4 bases, with 17 bases lying between them. CDR3: CASSQGLSRDIYNEQFF. CDR3 nucleotide sequence: TGTGCCAGCAGCCAAGGTTTGTCCCGGGACATTTACAATGAGCAGTTCTTC.

This rearrangement joins TRBV27 to TRBJ2-1, with D perhaps TRBD1 (6 bases). With 2 bases removed from V and 2 bases from J, the gap between germline ends came to 16 bases. This CDR3 has 17 residues. The germline gives CDR1 MNHEY, CDR2 SMNVEV (reference sequence). The CDR3 coding sequence is TGTGCCAGCAGTTTAAAGGGGGAATTTAACCCCTACAATGAGCAGTTCTTC. Residues: CASSLKGEFNPYNEQFF.

The gene calls are TRBV9 and TRBJ1-6; 8 nucleotides agree with TRBD1. V lost 4 bases to trimming and J lost 4 bases; unmatched junction nucleotides: 4. Germline CDR1 SGDLS, CDR2 YYNGEE. CDR3 length: 15 amino acids. The CDR3: CASSLRQGYNSPLHF. In DNA form, the CDR3 reads TGTGCCAGCAGCCTGCGACAGGGGTATAATTCACCCCTCCACTTT.

This rearrangement joins TRBV5-1 to TRBJ1-1; D gene unclear. The CDR3 is made up of 13 amino acids. Trimming stripped 1 base from V and 7 bases from J, with 11 bases between. Germline V lookup: CDR1 SGHRS, CDR2 YFSETQ. The CDR3 DNA is TGCGCCAGCAGCTTGAGGTCAGGAGTTGAAGCTTTCTTT. It is translated as CASSLRSGVEAFF.

V and J are TRBV19 and TRBJ1-2; TRBD1 matches 7 bases. After removal of 4 bases from V and 4 bases from J, the junction contained 9 bases not matched to a gene. The length of the CDR3 is 15 residues. The germline CDR1 and CDR2 sequences are LNHDA and SQIVND (reference sequence). The CDR3 is CASSTLKGAGYGYTF. As DNA, the CDR3 is TGTGCCAGTAGTACCCTAAAGGGGGCTGGCTATGGCTACACCTTC.

There are a few counts of this clone. The chain couples TRBV30 to TRBJ1-5, with TRBD1 matching 8 bases. CDR1 and CDR2 from the germline V gene are GTSNPN and SVGIG (reference sequence). CDR3 length equals 14 residues. Trimming took 3 bases from V and 6 from J; bases not matched to a gene: 7. The CDR3 spells CAWRVQGDGQPQHF. CDR3 sequence (DNA): TGTGCCTGGAGGGTACAGGGGGATGGTCAGCCCCAGCATTTT.

The rearrangement links TRBV18 to TRBJ2-1; D is uncertain. Germline V gene sequence: CDR1 KGHSH, CDR2 LQKENI. The CDR3 is 14 residues long. Trimming cost V 5 bases and J 8 bases, with 16 bases left between them. CDR3 coding DNA: TGTGCCAGCTCAGTTTCACGGCTCGGCGATGAGCAGTTCTTC. Translated, it gives CASSVSRLGDEQFF.

This rearrangement joins TRBV6-5 to TRBJ2-7; TRBD2 matches 12 bases. V dropped 2 bases and J dropped 6; count of bases not matched to a gene: 8. This CDR3 comprises 16 residues. Germline V lookup: CDR1 MNHEY, CDR2 SVGAGI. The CDR3 here is CASSYPTSGGRAEQYF. CDR3 bases: TGTGCCAGCAGTTACCCGACTAGCGGGGGTAGGGCCGAGCAGTACTTC.

In DNA form, the CDR3 reads TGTGCCACCAGTGATTGGGACAGACGAACCGGGGAGCTGTTTTTT. Encoded protein: CATSDWDRRTGELFF. J is TRBJ2-2 and V is TRBV24-1, with 7 bases that match TRBD1. Germline CDR1 and CDR2: KGHDR and SFDVKD. V trimming: 2 bases; J trimming: 5 bases; junction bases outside the gene matches: 4. There are 15 residues in the CDR3.

The J gene is TRBJ2-7, the V gene TRBV11-1, with a weak D call TRBD1 (5 bases). Germline values: CDR1 SGHAT, CDR2 FQDESV (reference sequence). The CDR3 has 13 residues. Trimming left V 6 bases short and J 6 bases short, with 15 bases between. CDR3 nucleotide sequence: TGTGCCAGCAGTCGAGTCAGGGATGCCGAGCAGTACTTC. This codes for CASSRVRDAEQYF.

The rearrangement links TRBV5-4 to TRBJ2-7; the D is unclear. CDR3 length: 12 residues. CDR1 SGHNT and CDR2 YYREEE come from the germline V gene (reference sequence). V was cut by 0 bases and J by 9 bases, with 10 bases left in between. CDR3 region: CASSLEAGWQYF. The CDR3 nucleotides read TGTGCCAGCAGCTTGGAAGCAGGTTGGCAGTACTTC.

The chain couples TRBV6-6 to TRBJ2-7; a weak D match, TRBD1 (5 bases). V lost 6 bases and J 4 bases, leaving 13 bases between the germline ends. Germline-derived CDR1 and CDR2 are MNHNY and SVGAGI (reference sequence). The length of the CDR3 is 13 residues. CDR3: CASSPTVEYEQYF. CDR3 in DNA: TGTGCCAGCAGCCCGACAGTGGAGTACGAGCAGTACTTC.

V and J are TRBV2 and TRBJ2-7; TRBD2 matches 9 bases. This CDR3 comprises 16 residues. CDR1 and CDR2 from the germline V gene are SNHLY and FYNNEI. With V trimmed by 6 bases and J by 3 bases, 12 bases remained unmatched. CDR3 sequence: CASRPGLALSYYEQYF. The CDR3 DNA sequence: TGTGCCAGCAGACCCGGACTAGCGCTTTCCTACTACGAGCAGTACTTC.

The rearrangement links TRBV5-4 to TRBJ2-2, with D maybe TRBD1 (5 bases). V was shortened by 2 bases and J by 7 bases, with 12 bases between the two germline ends. The CDR3 has 14 amino acids. The germline CDR1 and CDR2 sequences are SGHNT and YYREEE (reference sequence). The DNA of the CDR3 is TGTGCCAGCAGCTTTAGGGGCATCGGCGGGGAGCTGTTTTTT. It encodes CASSFRGIGGELFF.

The chain employs TRBV7-9 and TRBJ2-3; D may be TRBD2 (6 bases). Germline V gene sequence: CDR1 SEHNR, CDR2 FQNEAQ (reference sequence). The CDR3 contains 15 residues. The V gene lost 6 bases and the J gene lost 4 bases, with 17 bases spanning the gap. The CDR3 is CASSRTSGGADTQYF. In DNA form, the CDR3 reads TGTGCCAGCAGTCGGACTTCCGGAGGGGCAGATACGCAGTATTTT.

V and J are TRBV18 and TRBJ2-2, with 7 bases matching TRBD2. Trimming removed 3 bases from V and 2 bases from J; junction bases left unmatched: 3. This CDR3 has 15 residues. Germline V gene data show CDR1 as KGHSH and CDR2 as LQKENI. The CDR3 nucleotides read TGTGCCAGCTCACCCGGGACTACTAACACCGGGGAGCTGTTTTTT. Translation gives CASSPGTTNTGELFF.

This sequence joins TRBV4-2 and TRBJ1-5, with D possibly matching TRBD1 (5 bases). V lost 3 bases, J lost 4 bases, and 10 bases lay in between. This CDR3 contains 14 residues. In germline, CDR1 is LGHNA, CDR2 YNFKEQ. The CDR3 spells CASSHGGGNQPQHF. Here the CDR3 DNA reads TGTGCCAGCAGCCACGGCGGGGGGAATCAGCCCCAGCATTTT.

The genes are TRBV2 and TRBJ2-3; TRBD2 aligns across 8 bases. The V segment lost 10 bases and the J segment 2 bases; nucleotides outside the gene matches: 8. Germline loops: CDR1 SNHLY, CDR2 FYNNEI. This CDR3 is 14 amino acids long. The CDR3 sequence is CANKLAAYTDTQYF. In nucleotides, the CDR3 is TGTGCCAACAAACTAGCGGCCTACACAGATACGCAGTATTTT.

The chain couples TRBV7-3 to TRBJ2-6; 10 nucleotides agree with TRBD1. CDR1 and CDR2 (germline): SGHTA, FQGTGA. The CDR3 consists of 18 residues. The ends lost 3 bases at V and 0 bases at J; junction bases unmatched: 5. CDR3 sequence: CASSLTGGLGSGANVLTF. The CDR3 DNA reads as TGTGCCAGCAGCTTGACAGGGGGCTTAGGCTCTGGGGCCAACGTCCTGACTTTC.

CDR3 bases: TGTGCCAGCAGTTACTCGATCGGGACAGGGGTAGGCGAGCAGTACTTC. Its protein is CASSYSIGTGVGEQYF. J is TRBJ2-7 and V is TRBV6-5, with TRBD1 matching over 10 bases. The CDR3 covers 16 residues. Trimming took 0 bases from V and 6 from J; bases not matched to a gene: 8. The V gene's germline CDR1 is MNHEY and CDR2 SVGAGI.